This TCR beta chain was recorded in a study of T cells of healthy individuals. TCRdb re-analysed the 5' RACE reads in MiXCR, keeping a single row per CDR3 protein. The data show 65,000 to 95,000 distinct CDR3 sequences, approximately 5.4% seen once. The CDR3 spans 15 residues. Germline values: CDR1 SEHNR, CDR2 FQNEAQ (reference sequence). The J segment lost 8 bases and the V segment lost 6 bases, leaving 7 bases of the junction unmatched. The table lists this clonotype with a few counts. This receptor was taken from a female donor in good health. This chain joins TRBV7-9 and TRBJ2-1; 13 bases are shared with TRBD2. The CDR3 region has the DNA TGTGCCAGCAGTCAGGGACTAGCGGGAAGAGATGAGCAGTTCTTC. Encoded protein: CASSQGLAGRDEQFF. The complete variable domain, with remaining parts taken from reference TRBV7-9 and TRBJ2-1, reads DTGVSQNPRHKITKRGQNVTFRCDPISEHNRLYWYRQTLGQGPEFLTYFQNEAQLEKSRLLSDRFSAERPKGSFSTLEIQRTEQGDSAMYLCASSQGLAGRDEQFFGPGTRLTVL.